This T cell receptor (beta chain) was sequenced for a study of OX40 agonist ivuxolimab in advanced cancers. For context, the study as a whole: Ivuxolimab was an agonistic, fully human IgG2 monoclonal antibody directed against OX40 (CD134), a costimulatory receptor. Intravenous ivuxolimab was administered to patients every 2 weeks at six dose levels: 0.01, 0.1, 0.3, 1.5, 3 and 10 mg/kg. Among the roughly 54 dose-escalation patients, around 20 had hepatocellular carcinoma, some 15 melanoma, 9 renal cell carcinoma and 9 head and neck cancer. A male proportion of approximately 83% and a mean age of 60 years, ranging from about 23 to 90, were recorded for the dose-escalation cohort. Prior anti-PD-1, anti-PD-L1 or anti-CTLA-4 therapy was permitted, and checkpoint inhibitors had been received by about two fifths of dose-escalation patients. Three dose-escalation patients achieved partial responses, one with hepatocellular carcinoma and two with cutaneous melanoma. Peripheral TCRbeta sequencing was intended to test whether TCR sequence diversity was altered and clonal T-cell expansion was caused by ivuxolimab. The paper describes the monotherapy dose-escalation part (N of about 54 patients) of the phase I trial of ivuxolimab.

The CDR3 starts with the cysteine, ends with the phenylalanine, and has 15 residues. The entry retains the CDR3 DNA only, 45 bases that are in frame from base 1. Trimming takes 1 base from V and 1 base from J, and the germline ends sit 11 bases apart. CDR1 and CDR2, per the germline V gene, are SGHRS and YFSETQ. The trial excluded patients who had a history of autoimmune disease or who were on systemic immunosuppression. Peripheral blood for TCR sequencing was collected from all dose cohorts at baseline, on cycle 4 day 1, and on cycle 7 day 1. The samples were drawn from a first-in-human, open-label, multicenter phase I dose-escalation trial of ivuxolimab. Adults with locally advanced or metastatic head and neck squamous cell, hepatocellular, melanoma or renal cell carcinoma were enrolled in the trial. CD4+ and CD8+ T cells were sorted separately from peripheral blood before TCR sequencing. Genomic DNA was extracted from sorted cells for sequencing of the TCRbeta CDR3 region. The immunoSEQ Assay was used for sequencing of TCRbeta CDR3 regions. TCRdb stores this immuneACCESS table with in-frame sequences only. Part of the clones is absent; in the studies checked, under half of the shortfall reflects unresolved V genes, and no reason is known for the rest. The sample contains more than 80,000 clones, 91% of them found a single time. Around 1.5% of the sample belongs to the ten largest clones.

As to this clone: Its binding antigen is unknown. One base away there is no much larger clone; base qualities are not given.

Overall study results and their limits: Which antigens the clonally expanded peripheral T cells were specific for was not determined. After ivuxolimab, expanded clones were on average more numerous among CD8+ T cells than among CD4+ T cells. Low levels of normalized T-cell clonal expansion were also seen in some patients who did not respond. At doses of 0.1 to 3.0 mg/kg, clonal expansion of both CD4+ and CD8+ T cells in blood was seen between baseline and week 6. In the 0.1-3.0 mg/kg groups, partial responders had among the lowest normalized peripheral clonal expansion, particularly in CD8+ T cells.

This clonotype originated in an adult with an advanced solid tumor such as melanoma, head and neck, liver or kidney cancer. Sequenced material: CD4+ or CD8+ T cells sorted from blood, taken in a trial of the OX40 agonist ivuxolimab. The V and J segments used are TRBV5-1 and TRBJ1-1; 5 matching bases give a weak D call of TRBD1. The DNA reads as follows: TGCGCCAGCAGCTTGTCCCATGGACAGAACACTGAAGCTTTCTTT. It translates to CASSLSHGQNTEAFF.